These 23 T cell receptor beta chains came from one sample sequenced in a study of cytomegalovirus exposure and HLA in healthy donors. 60 Vbeta and 13 Jbeta primers were used in PCR. The data were produced by immunoSEQ multiplex PCR, yet TCRdb's version contains in-frame clones alone and is incomplete. The profile shows about 120,000 clones, over 70% of them singletons. Input material: PBMCs. These receptors originate from a young woman in good health and CMV-seronegative.

CDR3 sequence (DNA): TGCGCCAGCAGCCCAAGACTTACCCGACAGGGGGCTTTGGGTGAAAAACTGTTTTTT. This gives the protein CASSPRLTRQGALGEKLFF. The chain joins TRBV4-3 to TRBJ1-4; 10 bases are shared with TRBD1. The length of the CDR3 is 19 residues. CDR1 and CDR2 from the germline V gene are LGHNA and YSLEER. The junction had 18 bases not matched to a gene; V was cut back by 4 bases and J by 7 bases.

The CDR3 DNA sequence: TGTGCCAGCAGTTACCAGGGCTTGGGTTCACCCCTCCACTTT. It translates to CASSYQGLGSPLHF. The chain combines TRBV6-5 with TRBJ1-6; perhaps TRBD1 as D (5 bases). Germline assignment: CDR1 MNHEY and CDR2 SVGAGI. With 2 bases removed from V and 9 bases from J, the gap between germline ends came to 11 bases. CDR3 length equals 14 residues.

The rearrangement links TRBV5-1 to TRBJ2-2; 7 bases fit TRBD2. Looked up from germline, CDR1 is SGHRS and CDR2 is YFSETQ. J gave up 2 bases and V 4 bases, and 5 bases lay outside the gene matches. CDR3 length equals 15 residues. CDR3 sequence (DNA): TGCGCCAGCAGCCTCCTAGCGGTAAACACCGGGGAGCTGTTTTTT. Translating gives CASSLLAVNTGELFF.

The genes are TRBV7-2 and TRBJ2-3, with 10 bases fitting TRBD1. The ends lost 0 bases at V and 3 bases at J; junction bases unmatched: 3. The CDR3 has 16 amino acids. The germline CDR1 and CDR2 sequences are SGHTA and FQGNSA. CDR3 nucleotide sequence: TGTGCCAGCAGCTTAGCCGGGACAGGGGCAACAGATACGCAGTATTTT. Protein: CASSLAGTGATDTQYF.

The chain combines TRBV10-3 with TRBJ1-5; TRBD1 matches 9 bases. Germline V gene lookup returns CDR1 ENHRY and CDR2 SYGVKD. The CDR3 loop spans 16 amino acids. Losses at the gene ends were 2 bases for V and 7 bases for J; bases not matched to a gene: 9. The CDR3 region has the DNA TGTGCCATCAGTGAGGAAGTCGGGACAGGGACCCAGCCCCAGCATTTT. It translates to CAISEEVGTGTQPQHF.

The chain joins TRBV27 to TRBJ1-1, with 7 bases matching TRBD1. The CDR3 runs 14 residues. The germline V gene has CDR1 MNHEY and CDR2 SMNVEV (reference sequence). The V and J ends lost 2 bases and 3 bases, in that order; junction bases with no gene match: 3. CDR3 nucleotides: TGTGCCAGCAGTTTAAGGGACAGACACACTGAAGCTTTCTTT. It specifies CASSLRDRHTEAFF.

The chain uses TRBV5-4 and TRBJ1-1; D might be TRBD1 (5 bases). Germline-derived CDR1 and CDR2 are SGHNT and YYREEE (reference sequence). The CDR3 totals 12 residues. V lost 2 bases, J lost 7 bases, and 9 bases lay in between. The CDR3 here is CASSFDRDEAFF. The CDR3 region has the DNA TGTGCCAGCAGCTTTGACAGAGATGAAGCTTTCTTT.

The count of this clone is one. V and J are TRBV6-5 and TRBJ1-1; D is unresolved. The CDR3 extends over 15 amino acids. Germline V gene data show CDR1 as MNHEY and CDR2 as SVGAGI. Trimming shortened V by 2 bases and J by 6 bases, and 16 bases separated the two germline ends. The CDR3 sequence: CASSYVEGFGSEAFF. CDR3 coding DNA: TGTGCCAGCAGTTACGTGGAGGGATTTGGGTCTGAAGCTTTCTTT.

This clone was picked up a small number of times. CDR3 residues: CASSYSRTGGSYGYTF. The CDR3 nucleotides read TGTGCCAGCAGTTATTCTCGGACAGGGGGCTCTTATGGCTACACCTTC. The rearrangement joins TRBV6-5 to TRBJ1-2, with TRBD1 matching over 11 bases. Unmatched junction bases numbered 8, after V lost 3 bases and J lost 5 bases. There are 16 residues in the CDR3. CDR1 MNHEY and CDR2 SVGAGI come from the germline V gene.

The CDR3 loop reads CASSPAGGGYTF. The CDR3 DNA is TGTGCCAGCAGTCCTGCGGGGGGAGGCTACACCTTC. The rearrangement joins TRBV28 to TRBJ1-2; perhaps TRBD1 as D (5 bases). V dropped 5 bases and J dropped 8 bases, with 12 bases sitting between them. The germline CDR1 and CDR2 sequences are MDHEN and SYDVKM. This CDR3 has 12 amino acids.

This rearrangement joins TRBV7-2 to TRBJ1-1; possible D gene TRBD1, 5 bases. This CDR3 has 13 amino acids. The germline V and J ends were trimmed by 3 bases and 7 bases, with 12 bases remaining between them. Germline V gene data show CDR1 as SGHTA and CDR2 as FQGNSA. The CDR3 sequence is CASSFNQGFEAFF. The CDR3 DNA is TGTGCCAGCAGCTTTAACCAGGGATTTGAAGCTTTCTTT.

The chain is built from TRBV5-6 and TRBJ1-3, with TRBD1 matching over 7 bases. Germline trimming cut 4 bases from V and 0 bases from J; bases unmatched to any gene: 10. This CDR3 has 17 residues. Germline V gives CDR1 SGHDT, CDR2 YYEEEE. As DNA, the CDR3 is TGTGCCAGCAGCCAGGGGGGACAGTTTATCTCTGGAAACACCATATATTTT. Translation gives CASSQGGQFISGNTIYF. Full variable domain (remainder filled in from reference TRBV5-6 and TRBJ1-3): DAGVTQSPTHLIKTRGQQVTLRCSPKSGHDTVSWYQQALGQGPQFIFQYYEEEERQRGNFPDRFSGHQFPNYSSELNVNALLLGDSALYLCASSQGGQFISGNTIYFGEGSWLTVV.

The rearrangement links TRBV9 to TRBJ2-3; tentatively, D is TRBD1 (5 bases). The CDR3 consists of 14 residues. CDR1 is SGDLS, CDR2 YYNGEE, per germline. Trimming took off 1 base at V and 10 bases at J, with 16 bases between the two ends. CDR3 in DNA: TGTGCCAGCAGCGTATTATCTGGTGACAGAGCGCAGTATTTT. It translates to CASSVLSGDRAQYF.

About this clone itself: Other DNA sequences in this specimen translate into the identical CDR3. The V and J genes are TRBV7-9 and TRBJ1-1; TRBD1 might be the D (5 bases). The CDR3 consists of 14 residues. Germline V CDR1 and CDR2: SEHNR, FQNEAQ (reference sequence). Trimming shortened V by 2 bases and J by 3 bases, and 10 bases separated the two germline ends. Here the CDR3 reads CASSLRGGDTEAFF. CDR3 in DNA: TGTGCCAGCAGCTTACGGGGGGGGGACACTGAAGCTTTCTTT.

The chain combines TRBV28 with TRBJ2-1; tentatively, D is TRBD2 (7 bases). V was trimmed by 2 bases and J by 8 bases, leaving 19 bases between them. The length of the CDR3 is 16 residues. Germline V gene data show CDR1 as MDHEN and CDR2 as SYDVKM. CDR3 nucleotides: TGTGCCAGCAGTTTAAATGCGGGGGCCCGTTTGGATGAGCAGTTCTTC. Translated: CASSLNAGARLDEQFF.

CDR3 nucleotide sequence: TGCGCCAGCAGCTTTCAAGGACAGGGTGTACCTGGAAACACCATATATTTT. Residues: CASSFQGQGVPGNTIYF. The chain joins TRBV5-1 to TRBJ1-3, with 8 bases fitting TRBD1. There are 17 residues in the CDR3. CDR1 is SGHRS, CDR2 YFSETQ, per germline. V was clipped by 2 bases and J by 2 bases; unmatched bases: 9. Filled out from reference TRBV5-1 and TRBJ1-3, the complete variable domain reads KAGVTQTPRYLIKTRGQQVTLSCSPISGHRSVSWYQQTPGQGLQFLFEYFSETQRNKGNFPGRFSGRQFSNSRSEMNVSTLELGDSALYLCASSFQGQGVPGNTIYFGEGSWLTVV.

The chain has TRBV4-3 and TRBJ2-3; TRBD2 matches 11 bases. The V gene's germline CDR1 is LGHNA and CDR2 YSLEER. This CDR3 has 17 residues. Trimming removed 4 bases from V and 5 bases from J; junction bases left unmatched: 11. The DNA for the CDR3 is TGCGCCAGCAGCCCCAAAGGGGCTAGCGGGGGGATAGATACGCAGTATTTT. It translates to CASSPKGASGGIDTQYF.

J is TRBJ1-2 and V is TRBV9; 7 nucleotides line up with TRBD1. V dropped 0 bases and J dropped 1; count of bases not matched to a gene: 9. The V gene's germline CDR1 is SGDLS and CDR2 YYNGEE. The CDR3 has 17 residues. This CDR3 reads CASSVVPEGAGNYGYTF. The CDR3 nucleotides read TGTGCCAGCAGCGTAGTCCCCGAGGGGGCGGGTAACTATGGCTACACCTTC. The full variable domain, completed using reference TRBV9 and TRBJ1-2, is DSGVTQTPKHLITATGQRVTLRCSPRSGDLSVYWYQQSLDQGLQFLIQYYNGEERAKGNILERFSAQQFPDLHSELNLSSLELGDSALYFCASSVVPEGAGNYGYTFGSGTRLTVV.

The chain links TRBV5-1 to TRBJ2-2; TRBD1 matches at 7 bases. V shed 4 bases, J shed 3 bases, and the junction held 6 bases outside the gene matches. Germline V lookup: CDR1 SGHRS, CDR2 YFSETQ. This CDR3 contains 15 residues. CDR3 loop: CASSAGTADTGELFF. As DNA, the CDR3 is TGCGCCAGCAGCGCCGGGACAGCAGACACCGGGGAGCTGTTTTTT.

The J gene is TRBJ2-3, the V gene TRBV27; the D gene is possibly TRBD1 (5 bases). Germline CDR1 MNHEY, CDR2 SMNVEV (reference sequence). Between the trimmed V and J ends, which lost 6 bases and 2 bases, there was a span of 12 bases. This CDR3 region has 14 residues. CDR3 sequence reads: CASRGAAFTDTQYF. In DNA form, the CDR3 reads TGTGCCAGCAGAGGGGCGGCCTTCACAGATACGCAGTATTTT.

The chain employs TRBV4-1 and TRBJ2-7; 13 bases match TRBD2. Trimming took 0 bases from V and 2 from J; bases not matched to a gene: 13. This CDR3 contains 20 residues. Germline V gives CDR1 MGHRA, CDR2 YSYEKL. CDR3 bases: TGCGCCAGCAGCCAAGACCGTTCGGGACTAGCGGGGAAAACTACCTACGAGCAGTACTTC. Its translation is CASSQDRSGLAGKTTYEQYF.

The genes are TRBV15 and TRBJ1-3; 9 bases match TRBD1. This CDR3 contains 16 residues. Germline CDR1 and CDR2: LNHNV and YYDKDF (reference sequence). V was clipped by 4 bases and J by 0 bases; unmatched bases: 4. DNA of the CDR3: TGTGCCACCAGCAAAGGGACAGGGTACTCTGGAAACACCATATATTTT. This gives the protein CATSKGTGYSGNTIYF.

This rearrangement joins TRBV15 to TRBJ2-1, with TRBD2 matching 11 bases. This CDR3 comprises 19 residues. Trimming cost V 2 bases and J 12 bases; bases outside gene matches: 21. The germline V gene has CDR1 LNHNV and CDR2 YYDKDF (reference sequence). CDR3 amino acids: CATSRRDRTTSGTLRGQFF. CDR3 sequence (DNA): TGTGCCACCAGCAGAAGGGACAGGACGACTAGCGGGACCCTTCGTGGGCAGTTCTTC.